This T cell receptor beta chain was sequenced during a study of blood T cells in healthy people across ages. Study findings and constraints: Naive CD4+ cells and diversity were both higher in long-lived donors than in aged donors.

The sample, about 9.2 milliliters of peripheral blood, was drawn from each donor. This clonotype has a count of ten or more. Its matching antigen is unknown. PCR was performed a second time for about 7 to 12 cycles using a sample-barcoded 5' primer and a J-beta primer mix. A single record per CDR3 protein comes from TCRdb applying MiXCR to the 5' RACE reads. The sample holds 1.5 million to 2 million distinct CDR3 sequences, roughly 28% seen once. Losses at the gene ends were 6 bases for V and 0 bases for J; bases not matched to a gene: 7. The CDR3 is made up of 16 amino acids. Germline CDR1 and CDR2: MNHEY and SVGEGT.

The V gene is TRBV6-2 or TRBV6-3, the J gene TRBJ2-1, with 8 bases that match TRBD1. The source of this sequence is a woman under 40 in good health. Sequencing input: blood. CDR3: CASRSYRGSSYNEQFF. DNA of the CDR3: TGTGCCAGCAGGTCCTACAGGGGGAGCTCCTACAATGAGCAGTTCTTC.